One sample yielded the 17 T cell receptor beta chains listed below, sequenced in a study of human T cells and chemical hapten exposure. One entry per CDR3 protein results from TCRdb running MiXCR on the RACE reads. The sample lists some 110,000 distinct CDR3 sequences; about an eighth were seen once. Described time point: patch test 1, 2 weeks after DPC sensitization. Treatment reported: therapeutic diphenylcyclopropenone sensitization with weekly scalp DPC. The sample here was whole blood, taken in connection with sensitization to the hapten diphenylcyclopropenone (DPC). The receptors shown here come from a woman aged 45-65 years with alopecia areata. Some clones in this sample may be carry-over from other donors' samples.

This sequence joins TRBV5-1 and TRBJ2-3; possible D gene TRBD2, 5 bases. The CDR3 spans 16 residues. Germline CDR1 is SGHRS and CDR2 is YFSETQ. Trimming left V 4 bases short and J 4 bases short, with 19 bases between. The CDR3 sequence is CASSPSGGLLPDTQYF. The CDR3 bases are TGCGCCAGCAGCCCGAGCGGTGGACTTCTTCCAGATACGCAGTATTTT.

This clonotype was seen ten or more times. CDR3 amino acids: CASSLGFSGWDQPQHF. The CDR3 DNA reads TGTGCCAGCAGCCTTGGTTTTTCGGGATGGGATCAGCCCCAGCATTTT. V and J are TRBV5-6 and TRBJ1-5; D gene ambiguous. The germline V gene encodes CDR1 SGHDT and CDR2 YYEEEE. This CDR3 is 16 amino acids long. V gave up 4 bases and J gave up 5 bases, with 19 bases separating them.

The chain recombines TRBV7-8 with TRBJ1-1; 8 bases are a match to TRBD1. Germline V gives CDR1 SGHVS, CDR2 FQNEAQ. The CDR3 has 15 residues. V dropped 2 bases and J dropped 4; count of bases not matched to a gene: 6. The chain's CDR3 is CASSLPRTGSTEAFF. The CDR3 DNA reads as TGTGCCAGCAGCTTACCCAGGACAGGGAGCACTGAAGCTTTCTTT.

V usage is TRBV7-2 and J usage is TRBJ2-2; 9 bases align to TRBD2. The germline CDR1 and CDR2 sequences are SGHTA and FQGNSA. The V segment lost 2 bases and the J segment 6 bases; nucleotides outside the gene matches: 10. This CDR3 spans 17 amino acids. CDR3 in DNA: TGTGCCAGCAGCTTATTGAGCGGGGGGCATAAATCCGGGGAGCTGTTTTTT. Amino acids: CASSLLSGGHKSGELFF.

A few counts support this clonotype. The chain is built from TRBV3-1 and TRBJ2-3, with 9 bases matching TRBD2. This CDR3 region has 18 residues. With 4 bases clipped from V and 0 bases from J, the junction kept 11 bases outside the gene matches. CDR1 is LGHDT, CDR2 YNNKEL, per germline (reference sequence). DNA for the CDR3: TGTGCCAGCAGCCCCCGATCGTCTAGCGGGACGAGCACAGATACGCAGTATTTT. Protein: CASSPRSSSGTSTDTQYF.

This clonotype was detected ten times or more. The chain recombines TRBV24-1 with TRBJ2-6; weak D call: TRBD1 (5 bases). Germline V gives CDR1 KGHDR, CDR2 SFDVKD. Trimming took off 9 bases at V and 0 bases at J, with 14 bases between the two ends. This CDR3 region has 16 residues. The CDR3 DNA follows: TGTGCCACCGGCAGTGCTGACAGCTCTGGGGCCAACGTCCTGACTTTC. The encoded protein is CATGSADSSGANVLTF.

This rearrangement joins TRBV5-1 to TRBJ1-6; 8 bases fit TRBD1. From germline, CDR1 is SGHRS and CDR2 YFSETQ. V trimming: 3 bases; J trimming: 5 bases; junction bases outside the gene matches: 7. The length of the CDR3 is 16 residues. For the CDR3, the DNA is TGCGCCAGCAGCTGGGAACCGGGACAGGATAATTCACCCCTCCACTTT. This codes for CASSWEPGQDNSPLHF.

This clonotype was seen at least ten times. The genes are TRBV27 and TRBJ2-1; tentatively, D is TRBD2 (6 bases). CDR1 is MNHEY and CDR2 is SMNVEV in the germline V gene (reference sequence). CDR3 size: 15 residues. V lost 5 bases, J lost 5 bases, and 16 bases lay in between. DNA of the CDR3: TGTGCCAGCAGTCCCCGCCGCGGGACTCACAATGAGCAGTTCTTC. As protein: CASSPRRGTHNEQFF.

This clonotype was counted many times. V gene TRBV7-8 combines with J gene TRBJ2-1, with 8 bases aligning to TRBD1. The germline gives CDR1 SGHVS, CDR2 FQNEAQ. V dropped 5 bases and J dropped 4; count of bases not matched to a gene: 10. The CDR3 has 16 residues. The CDR3 reads CASSLIRDRLYNEQFF. The CDR3 DNA reads TGTGCCAGCAGCCTTATCCGGGACAGGTTATACAATGAGCAGTTCTTC.

This clonotype has more than one count but fewer than ten. The V call is TRBV18, the J call TRBJ2-1; the D is unclear. The CDR3 extends over 13 amino acids. V lost 1 base to trimming and J lost 9 bases, with 10 bases between them. CDR1 and CDR2 (germline): KGHSH, LQKENI. The CDR3 coding sequence is TGTGCCAGCTCACCACTGCCTCGTGGTGAGCAGTTCTTC. This encodes CASSPLPRGEQFF.

The chain employs TRBV28 and TRBJ1-2, with a possible D match to TRBD1 (6 bases). The CDR3 spans 14 residues. Trimming removed 3 bases from V and 4 bases from J, with 12 bases in between. Germline CDR1 reads MDHEN; CDR2 reads SYDVKM. The CDR3 reads CASSLDRALYGYTF. The CDR3 DNA is TGTGCCAGCAGTTTGGACAGAGCCCTCTATGGCTACACCTTC.

The chain carries TRBV7-9 and TRBJ1-1, with 9 bases identical to TRBD1. The CDR3 runs 15 residues. CDR1 is SEHNR, CDR2 FQNEAQ, per germline (reference sequence). V lost 6 bases, J lost 1 base, and 6 bases stayed unmatched. Here the CDR3 reads CASRRQGGENTEAFF. CDR3 sequence (DNA): TGTGCCAGCAGGCGACAGGGGGGAGAGAACACTGAAGCTTTCTTT.

The genes are TRBV11-3 and TRBJ2-1; maybe TRBD2 (5 bases). Germline values: CDR1 SGHNT, CDR2 YENEEA. The CDR3 covers 17 residues. Trimming stripped 4 bases from V and 1 base from J, with 17 bases between. The CDR3 is CASSSHLGRGSYNEQFF. In DNA form, the CDR3 reads TGTGCCAGCAGCTCCCATCTGGGTCGGGGATCCTACAATGAGCAGTTCTTC.

The rearrangement uses TRBV20-1 and TRBJ2-7; 9 bases fit TRBD2. Germline V gives CDR1 DFQATT, CDR2 SNEGSKA (reference sequence). There are 14 residues in the CDR3. The V gene end was trimmed by 4 bases and the J gene end by 10 bases; junction bases not matched to a gene: 14. The CDR3 reads CSATLAGPIAEQYF. The CDR3 region has the DNA TGCAGTGCTACCCTAGCGGGGCCCATAGCGGAACAGTACTTC.

At least ten counts were recorded for this clonotype. The genes are TRBV7-2 and TRBJ2-3; 11 bases fit TRBD2. J was trimmed by 2 bases and V by 5 bases; bases with no gene match: 9. The CDR3 runs to 17 residues. Germline V gene data show CDR1 as SGHTA and CDR2 as FQGNSA. The CDR3 loop is CASSPSLSGGVTDTQYF. The CDR3 DNA follows: TGTGCCAGCAGCCCCAGCCTTAGCGGGGGGGTCACAGATACGCAGTATTTT.

The chain is built from TRBV5-1 and TRBJ2-3, with 7 bases aligning to TRBD2. The CDR3 length is 15 residues. V lost 4 bases and J lost 1; bases outside the gene matches: 6. The germline V gene encodes CDR1 SGHRS and CDR2 YFSETQ. The CDR3 bases are TGCGCCAGCAGCAGGGGAAGCGGGGGCACAGATACGCAGTATTTT. Translated, it gives CASSRGSGGTDTQYF.

The V and J genes are TRBV4-3 and TRBJ1-2; no reliable D call. The CDR3 is 14 residues long. Trimming stripped 0 bases from V and 10 bases from J, with 15 bases between. CDR1 is LGHNA, CDR2 YSLEER, per germline. The DNA for the CDR3 is TGCGCCAGCAGCCAAGATATGGCAGGCTGGACCTACACCTTC. It encodes CASSQDMAGWTYTF.